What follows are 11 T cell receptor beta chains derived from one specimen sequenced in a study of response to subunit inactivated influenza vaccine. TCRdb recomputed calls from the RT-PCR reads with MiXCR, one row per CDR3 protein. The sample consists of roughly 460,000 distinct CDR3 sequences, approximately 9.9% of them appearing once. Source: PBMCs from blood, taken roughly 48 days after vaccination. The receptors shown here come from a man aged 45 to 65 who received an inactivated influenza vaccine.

In nucleotides, the CDR3 is TGTGCCAGCAGCTTAAGTTGGTCCGAGCAGTACTTC. Protein product: CASSLSWSEQYF. The chain employs TRBV7-9 and TRBJ2-7; D is ambiguous. V dropped 2 bases and J dropped 6 bases, with 8 bases sitting between them. Germline-derived CDR1 and CDR2 are SEHNR and FQNEAQ (reference sequence). This CDR3 comprises 12 residues.

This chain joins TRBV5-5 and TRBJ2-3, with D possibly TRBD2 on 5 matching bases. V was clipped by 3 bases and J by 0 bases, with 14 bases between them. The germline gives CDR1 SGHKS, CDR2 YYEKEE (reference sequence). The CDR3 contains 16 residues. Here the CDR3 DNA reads TGTGCCAGCAGCTGGCAAGGAGGCTATAGCACAGATACGCAGTATTTT. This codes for CASSWQGGYSTDTQYF. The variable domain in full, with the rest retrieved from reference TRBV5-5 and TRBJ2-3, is DAGVTQSPTHLIKTRGQQVTLRCSPISGHKSVSWYQQVLGQGPQFIFQYYEKEERGRGNFPDRFSARQFPNYSSELNVNALLLGDSALYLCASSWQGGYSTDTQYFGPGTRLTVL.

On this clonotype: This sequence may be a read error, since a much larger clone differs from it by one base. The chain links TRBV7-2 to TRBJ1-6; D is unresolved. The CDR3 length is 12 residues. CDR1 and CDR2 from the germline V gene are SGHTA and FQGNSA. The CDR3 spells CDSSPYNSPLHF. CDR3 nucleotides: TGTGACAGCAGCCCCTATAATTCACCCCTCCACTTT.

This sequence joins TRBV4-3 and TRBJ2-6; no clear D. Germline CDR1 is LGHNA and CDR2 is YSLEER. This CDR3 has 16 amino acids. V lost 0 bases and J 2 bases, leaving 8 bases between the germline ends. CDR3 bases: TGCGCCAGCAGCCAAGATCGGGCGGCTGGGGCCAACGTCCTGACTTTC. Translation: CASSQDRAAGANVLTF.

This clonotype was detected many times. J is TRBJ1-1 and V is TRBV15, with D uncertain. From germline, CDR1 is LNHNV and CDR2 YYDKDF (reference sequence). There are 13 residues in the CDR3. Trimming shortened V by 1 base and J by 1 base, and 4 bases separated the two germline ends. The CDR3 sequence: CATSRGENTEAFF. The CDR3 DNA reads TGTGCCACCAGCAGAGGGGAGAACACTGAAGCTTTCTTT.

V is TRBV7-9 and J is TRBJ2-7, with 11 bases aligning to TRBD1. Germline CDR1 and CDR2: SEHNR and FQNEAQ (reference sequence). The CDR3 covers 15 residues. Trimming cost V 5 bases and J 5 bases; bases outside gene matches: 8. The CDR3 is CASSVPGQGVHEQYF. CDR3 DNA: TGTGCCAGCAGCGTTCCGGGACAGGGGGTCCACGAGCAGTACTTC.

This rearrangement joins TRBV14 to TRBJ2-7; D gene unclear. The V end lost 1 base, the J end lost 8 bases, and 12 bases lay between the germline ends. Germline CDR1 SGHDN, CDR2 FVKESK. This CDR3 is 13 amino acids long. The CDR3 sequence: CASSQGFRSKQYF. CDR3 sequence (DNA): TGTGCCAGCAGCCAAGGGTTTCGGAGCAAGCAGTACTTC.

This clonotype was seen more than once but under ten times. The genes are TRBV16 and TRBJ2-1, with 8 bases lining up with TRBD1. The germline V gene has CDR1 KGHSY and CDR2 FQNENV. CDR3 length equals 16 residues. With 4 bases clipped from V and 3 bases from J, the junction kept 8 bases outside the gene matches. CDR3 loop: CASSRLTGGFYNEQFF. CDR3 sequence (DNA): TGTGCCAGCAGCCGCCTTACAGGGGGTTTCTACAATGAGCAGTTCTTC.

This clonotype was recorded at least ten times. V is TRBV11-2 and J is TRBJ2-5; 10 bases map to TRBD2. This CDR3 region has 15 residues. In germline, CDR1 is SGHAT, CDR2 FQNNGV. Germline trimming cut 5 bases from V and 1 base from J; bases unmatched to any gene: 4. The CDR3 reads CASSISSGSQETQYF. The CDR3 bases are TGTGCCAGCAGCATTTCTAGCGGGAGCCAAGAGACCCAGTACTTC.

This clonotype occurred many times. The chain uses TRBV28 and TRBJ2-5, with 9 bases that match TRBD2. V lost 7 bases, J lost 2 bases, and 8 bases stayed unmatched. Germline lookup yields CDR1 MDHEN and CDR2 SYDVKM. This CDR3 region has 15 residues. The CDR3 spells CASTISGSGQETQYF. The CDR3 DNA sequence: TGTGCCAGCACTATTAGCGGGAGCGGGCAAGAGACCCAGTACTTC.

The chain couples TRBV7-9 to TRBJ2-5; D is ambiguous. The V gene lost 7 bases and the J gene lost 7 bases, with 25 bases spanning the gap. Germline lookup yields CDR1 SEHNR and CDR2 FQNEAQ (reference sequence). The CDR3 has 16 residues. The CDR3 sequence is CASTTLRDPSSGTQYF. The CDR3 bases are TGTGCCAGCACCACCCTCAGAGACCCAAGCAGTGGGACCCAGTACTTC.